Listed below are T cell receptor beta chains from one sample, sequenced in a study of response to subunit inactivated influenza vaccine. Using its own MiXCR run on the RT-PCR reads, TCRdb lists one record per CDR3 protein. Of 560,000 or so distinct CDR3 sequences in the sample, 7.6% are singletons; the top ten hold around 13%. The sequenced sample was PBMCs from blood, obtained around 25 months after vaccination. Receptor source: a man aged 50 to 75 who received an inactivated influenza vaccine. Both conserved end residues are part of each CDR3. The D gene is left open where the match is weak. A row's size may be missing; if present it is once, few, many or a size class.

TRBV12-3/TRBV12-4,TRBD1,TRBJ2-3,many,CASSPYRGRSTDTQYF,TGTGCCAGCAGTCCCTACAGGGGCCGGAGCACAGATACGCAGTATTTT
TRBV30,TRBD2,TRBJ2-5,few,CAWTKGLAAQETQYF,TGTGCCTGGACTAAGGGACTAGCGGCCCAAGAGACCCAGTACTTC
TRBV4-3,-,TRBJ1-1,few,CASSPASYDSKAFF,TGCGCCAGCAGCCCTGCCTCTTATGACAGTAAAGCTTTCTTT
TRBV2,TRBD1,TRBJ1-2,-,CASTPGGASNYGYTF,TGTGCCAGCACCCCAGGGGGGGCCTCAAACTATGGCTACACCTTC
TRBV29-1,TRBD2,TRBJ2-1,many,CSVEDPSGLAGNYYNEQFF,TGCAGCGTTGAAGATCCTTCCGGACTAGCGGGGAATTACTACAATGAGCAGTTCTTC
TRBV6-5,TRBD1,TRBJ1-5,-,CASSYSNIRGRNQPQHF,TGTGCCAGCAGTTACTCGAATATCAGGGGGCGGAATCAGCCCCAGCATTTT
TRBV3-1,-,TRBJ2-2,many,CASSQSLGFGELFF,TGTGCCAGCAGCCAATCTCTAGGTTTCGGGGAGCTGTTTTTT
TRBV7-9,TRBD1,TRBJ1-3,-,CASTRDRGSNTIYF,TGTGCCAGCACCCGGGACAGGGGGTCCAACACCATATATTTT
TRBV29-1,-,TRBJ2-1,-,CSVGGGRKHYNEQFF,TGCAGCGTTGGAGGAGGACGGAAACACTACAATGAGCAGTTCTTC
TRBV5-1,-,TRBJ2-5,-,CASSLNGGREETQYF,TGCGCCAGCAGCTTAAACGGGGGCCGCGAAGAGACCCAGTACTTC
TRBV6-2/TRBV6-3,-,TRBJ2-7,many,CASSPGQNEQYF,TGTGCCAGCAGTCCGGGGCAAAACGAGCAGTACTTC
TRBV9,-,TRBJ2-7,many,CASSVVDKSHEQYF,TGTGCCAGCAGCGTAGTGGACAAATCCCACGAGCAGTACTTC
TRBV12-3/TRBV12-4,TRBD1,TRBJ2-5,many,CASSQGDSQETQYF,TGTGCCAGCAGTCAAGGGGACAGTCAAGAGACCCAGTACTTC
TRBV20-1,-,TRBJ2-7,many,CSGGTSYEQYF,TGCAGCGGCGGCACTTCCTACGAGCAGTACTTC
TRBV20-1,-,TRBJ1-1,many,CSASTAANTEAFF,TGCAGTGCTAGTACAGCAGCCAACACTGAAGCTTTCTTT
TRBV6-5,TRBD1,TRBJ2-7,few,CASSYKGRGRYEQYF,TGTGCCAGCAGTTACAAGGGCAGGGGGCGCTACGAGCAGTACTTC
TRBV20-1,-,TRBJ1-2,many,CSVHDYGYTF,TGCAGTGTCCATGACTATGGCTACACCTTC
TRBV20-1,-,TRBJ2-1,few,CSASFRMNEQFF,TGCAGTGCTAGTTTTAGGATGAATGAGCAGTTCTTC
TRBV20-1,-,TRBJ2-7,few,CSASPGDLDNEQYF,TGCAGTGCTAGTCCGGGAGACCTGGATAACGAGCAGTACTTC
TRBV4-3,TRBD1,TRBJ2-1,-,CASSQDFRGRPNEQFF,TGCGCCAGCAGCCAAGATTTCAGGGGGCGCCCCAATGAGCAGTTCTTC
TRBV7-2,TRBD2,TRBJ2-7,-,CASSLSAASGVYEQYF,TGTGCCAGCAGCTTATCGGCGGCTAGCGGGGTTTACGAGCAGTACTTC
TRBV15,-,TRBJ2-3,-,CATSRTLGGGMDTQYF,TGTGCCACCAGCAGAACTCTAGGGGGGGGCATGGATACGCAGTATTTT
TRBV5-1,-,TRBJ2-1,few,CASSSSTSNEQFF,TGCGCCAGCAGCTCGTCGACTAGCAATGAGCAGTTCTTC
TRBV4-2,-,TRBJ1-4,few,CASSQDRLAAMREKLFF,TGTGCCAGCAGCCAAGATCGCTTGGCAGCCATGAGGGAAAAACTGTTTTTT
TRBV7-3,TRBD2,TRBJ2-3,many,CASSLTGRGTQYF,TGTGCCAGCAGCTTAACCGGGAGGGGTACGCAGTATTTT
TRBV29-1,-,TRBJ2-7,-,CSVAVSGLGEQYF,TGCAGCGTTGCGGTCTCCGGGCTCGGGGAGCAGTACTTC
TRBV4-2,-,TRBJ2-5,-,CASSQATAQETQYF,TGTGCCAGCAGCCAAGCAACAGCTCAAGAGACCCAGTACTTC
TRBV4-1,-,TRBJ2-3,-,CASSQQTRRTDTQYF,TGCGCCAGCAGCCAACAGACAAGACGCACAGATACGCAGTATTTT
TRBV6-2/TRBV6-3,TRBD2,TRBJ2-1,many,CASSYISGGRNEQFF,TGTGCCAGCAGTTACATTAGCGGGGGTAGGAATGAGCAGTTCTTC
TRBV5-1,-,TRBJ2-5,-,CASSLVGLEGYQETQYF,TGCGCCAGCAGCTTGGTTGGCCTCGAGGGGTACCAAGAGACCCAGTACTTC
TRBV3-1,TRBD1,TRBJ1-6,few,CASSRDRRSPLHF,TGTGCCAGCAGCCGGGACAGGCGATCACCCCTCCACTTT
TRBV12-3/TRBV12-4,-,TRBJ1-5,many,CASSLRSPNQPQHF,TGTGCCAGCAGTTTACGGTCACCGAATCAGCCCCAGCATTTT
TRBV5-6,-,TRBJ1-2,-,CASLKDSIMDYGYTF,TGTGCCAGCCTCAAGGACAGTATTATGGACTATGGCTACACCTTC
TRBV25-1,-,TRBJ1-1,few,CAATRKPRPDHGTEAFF,TGTGCCGCCACCCGAAAGCCCAGACCCGATCACGGCACTGAAGCTTTCTTT
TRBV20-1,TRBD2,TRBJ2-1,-,CSAPTSGGANYNEQFF,TGCAGTGCTCCGACTAGCGGGGGGGCCAACTACAATGAGCAGTTCTTC
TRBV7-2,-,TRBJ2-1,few,CASSLVLVDEQFF,TGTGCCAGCAGCTTAGTACTAGTCGATGAGCAGTTCTTC
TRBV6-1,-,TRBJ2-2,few,CASSELVNTGELFF,TGTGCCAGCAGTGAACTCGTGAACACCGGGGAGCTGTTTTTT
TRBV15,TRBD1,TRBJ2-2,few,CATSRNGQGLTGELFF,TGTGCCACCAGCAGAAATGGACAGGGGCTCACCGGGGAGCTGTTTTTT
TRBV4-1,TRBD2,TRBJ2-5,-,CASSQSWIAGTETQYF,TGCGCCAGCAGCCAGTCTTGGATAGCGGGGACAGAGACCCAGTACTTC
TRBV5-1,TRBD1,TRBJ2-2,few,CASSAGQVANTGELFF,TGCGCCAGCAGCGCCGGACAGGTCGCGAACACCGGGGAGCTGTTTTTT
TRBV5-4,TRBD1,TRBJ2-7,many,CASSLASRGLYEQYF,TGTGCCAGCAGCTTGGCCAGCAGGGGGCTGTACGAGCAGTACTTC
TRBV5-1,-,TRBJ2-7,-,CASSLVWGPTYEQYF,TGCGCCAGCAGCTTGGTGTGGGGCCCTACCTACGAGCAGTACTTC
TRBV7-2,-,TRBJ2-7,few,CASSSGTFSSYEQYF,TGTGCCAGCAGCTCCGGGACCTTTTCTTCCTACGAGCAGTACTTC
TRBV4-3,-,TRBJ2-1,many,CASSSDWAWNEQFF,TGCGCCAGCAGCTCTGACTGGGCCTGGAATGAGCAGTTCTTC
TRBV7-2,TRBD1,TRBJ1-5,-,CASSLATGGHQPQHF,TGTGCCAGCAGCTTAGCGACAGGGGGTCATCAGCCCCAGCATTTT
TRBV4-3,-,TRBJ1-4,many,CASSQGGRYNEKLFF,TGCGCCAGCAGCCAAGGAGGCAGATATAATGAAAAACTGTTTTTT
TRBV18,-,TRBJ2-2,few,CASSPYGRVESGELFF,TGTGCCAGCTCACCCTATGGACGGGTTGAGAGCGGGGAGCTGTTTTTT
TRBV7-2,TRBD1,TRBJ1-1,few,CASSSQGGEAFF,TGTGCCAGCAGCTCACAGGGGGGAGAAGCTTTCTTT
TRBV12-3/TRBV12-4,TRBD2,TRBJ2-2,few,CASSLDVTSSGELFF,TGTGCCAGCAGTTTGGATGTGACTAGCTCCGGGGAGCTGTTTTTT
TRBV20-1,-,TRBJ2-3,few,CSAGLVEGLLTDTQYF,TGCAGTGCTGGGTTGGTAGAGGGCCTTTTAACAGATACGCAGTATTTT
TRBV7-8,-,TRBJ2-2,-,CASTRQQRNTGELFF,TGTGCCAGCACCAGACAACAGAGGAACACCGGGGAGCTGTTTTTT
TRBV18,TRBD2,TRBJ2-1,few,CASSPFAGGLNEQFF,TGTGCCAGCTCACCCTTTGCGGGGGGGCTTAATGAGCAGTTCTTC
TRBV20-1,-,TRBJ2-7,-,CSAKSGYEQYF,TGCAGTGCTAAATCCGGATACGAGCAGTACTTC